What follows are 27 T cell receptor beta chains derived from one specimen sequenced in a study of blood T cell repertoires in COVID-19. The data were produced by immunoSEQ multiplex PCR, yet TCRdb's version contains in-frame clones alone and is incomplete. This table has about 120,000 clones, just under 90% appearing once. Sequences were obtained from peripheral blood. The source of these receptors is a woman aged 45-65 years with acute or convalescent COVID-19.

The chain couples TRBV4-3 to TRBJ1-1; TRBD1 matches at 7 bases. V dropped 0 bases and J dropped 3; count of bases not matched to a gene: 7. The CDR3 runs 16 residues. Germline CDR1 reads LGHNA; CDR2 reads YSLEER. The CDR3, as DNA: TGCGCCAGCAGCCAAGAGACAGGGCCTACGGACACTGAAGCTTTCTTT. Encoded protein: CASSQETGPTDTEAFF.

This chain links TRBV4-3 with TRBJ2-1; tentatively, D is TRBD1 (6 bases). The V gene lost 1 base and the J gene lost 9 bases, with 10 bases spanning the gap. Per the germline V gene, CDR1 is LGHNA and CDR2 is YSLEER. This CDR3 spans 13 amino acids. As DNA, the CDR3 is TGCGCCAGCAGCCAAGCCTTGGGGGCTGAGCAGTTCTTC. This encodes CASSQALGAEQFF.

The rearrangement joins TRBV4-2 to TRBJ1-1; TRBD1 matches 7 bases. V shed 4 bases and J 0 bases; nucleotides not matched to a gene: 20. This CDR3 has 20 amino acids. Germline CDR1 and CDR2: LGHNA and YNFKEQ. The CDR3: CASSPMPIRPGTVMNTEAFF. The CDR3, as DNA: TGTGCCAGCAGCCCTATGCCAATTAGACCCGGGACAGTCATGAACACTGAAGCTTTCTTT.

V gene TRBV6-1 combines with J gene TRBJ1-2, with 8 bases lining up with TRBD1. Germline CDR1 reads MNHNS; CDR2 reads SASEGT. The junction had 12 bases not matched to a gene; V was cut back by 10 bases and J by 2 bases. This CDR3 spans 15 amino acids. CDR3 residues: CATIEEQGGNYGYTF. The CDR3 nucleotides are TGTGCCACCATTGAAGAACAGGGGGGGAACTATGGCTACACCTTC.

This clone showed up just once. The genes are TRBV18 and TRBJ1-6; the match to TRBD1 covers 9 bases. Germline V gene data show CDR1 as KGHSH and CDR2 as LQKENI. This CDR3 contains 16 residues. J was trimmed by 6 bases and V by 5 bases; bases with no gene match: 8. Here the CDR3 DNA reads TGTGCCAGCTCAGTACCGGGACAGGGCTTTAATTCACCCCTCCACTTT. Amino acids: CASSVPGQGFNSPLHF.

The chain links TRBV24-1 to TRBJ2-2; 12 bases fit TRBD2. With 4 bases clipped from V and 9 bases from J, the junction kept 8 bases outside the gene matches. The CDR3 sequence is 16 residues long. Germline V lookup: CDR1 KGHDR, CDR2 SFDVKD. The CDR3 bases are TGTGCCACCAGTGACCCAACTAGCGGGGGGACGAGGGAGCTGTTTTTT. Translated: CATSDPTSGGTRELFF.

As DNA, the CDR3 is TGCGCCAGCAGCTTGGGTGGAGGGACCGAGCAGTACTTC. The encoded protein is CASSLGGGTEQYF. V gene TRBV5-1 combines with J gene TRBJ2-7; possible D gene TRBD2, 6 bases. Germline CDR1 SGHRS, CDR2 YFSETQ. Trimming left V 0 bases short and J 6 bases short, with 10 bases between. This CDR3 contains 13 residues.

The CDR3 region has the DNA TGTGCCAGCAGAGGGACAGGGGGATCCTACGAGCAGTACTTC. Amino acid sequence: CASRGTGGSYEQYF. The J gene is TRBJ2-7, the V gene TRBV7-2, with TRBD1 matching 11 bases. CDR3 length: 14 residues. V was pared by 6 bases and J by 1 base, with 2 bases of the junction left unmatched. Germline V lookup: CDR1 SGHTA, CDR2 FQGNSA.

This rearrangement joins TRBV7-2 to TRBJ2-2, with D possibly being TRBD1 (6 bases). CDR1 and CDR2 (germline): SGHTA, FQGNSA. Trimming cost V 5 bases and J 9 bases, with 10 bases left between them. This CDR3 region has 12 residues. The CDR3: CASSLDSWELFF. As DNA, the CDR3 is TGTGCCAGCAGCCTGGACAGCTGGGAGCTGTTTTTT.

This chain links TRBV27 with TRBJ1-1; 8 bases agree with TRBD1. Germline assignment: CDR1 MNHEY and CDR2 SMNVEV (reference sequence). The V segment lost 7 bases and the J segment 1 base; nucleotides outside the gene matches: 5. The CDR3 loop spans 14 amino acids. The DNA of the CDR3 is TGTGCCAGCATCCCCGGGACAGGGAACACTGAAGCTTTCTTT. Amino acid sequence: CASIPGTGNTEAFF.

The chain joins TRBV23-1 to TRBJ1-2; TRBD1 matches 8 bases. TRBV23-1 is labeled an ORF, and its function is uncertain. The length of the CDR3 is 15 residues. V was pared by 4 bases and J by 3 bases, with 7 bases of the junction left unmatched. The CDR3 region is CASSLRQGPYYGYTF. The CDR3 DNA reads TGCGCCAGCAGTCTCCGACAGGGGCCGTACTATGGCTACACCTTC.

Points on this clone: An end of the junction does not agree with germline; a read error may underlie this. The chain joins TRBV7-3 to TRBJ1-2; 7 bases are shared with TRBD1. Germline CDR1 and CDR2: SGHTA and FQGTGA. This CDR3 spans 13 amino acids. The CDR3 nucleotides read TGTGCCAGCAGCCTAACAGGGGAATATGGCTACACCTTC. It is translated as CASSLTGEYGYTF.

This chain joins TRBV4-1 and TRBJ1-5; a weak D match, TRBD1 (5 bases). CDR1 is MGHRA, CDR2 YSYEKL, per germline. Trimming left V 4 bases short and J 3 bases short, with 16 bases between. The CDR3 runs to 16 residues. CDR3 protein: CASSRQPKSFNQPQHF. The CDR3 DNA sequence: TGCGCCAGCAGCCGACAGCCCAAATCATTCAATCAGCCCCAGCATTTT.

V usage is TRBV25-1 and J usage is TRBJ1-2; D remains unclear. This CDR3 is 13 amino acids long. The V gene lost 1 base and the J gene lost 9 bases, with 12 bases spanning the gap. Looked up from germline, CDR1 is MGHDK and CDR2 is SYGVNS. CDR3 DNA: TGTGCCAGCAGTGAATCGGGAGACTTCAGCTACACCTTC. As protein: CASSESGDFSYTF.

This chain uses TRBV19 with TRBJ2-6; tentative D call: TRBD1 (5 bases). The germline CDR1 and CDR2 sequences are LNHDA and SQIVND (reference sequence). The CDR3 runs to 14 residues. V was clipped by 3 bases and J by 2 bases, with 5 bases between them. The CDR3 loop reads CASSIRAGANVLTF. CDR3 DNA sequence: TGTGCCAGTAGTATCAGGGCTGGGGCCAACGTCCTGACTTTC. Full variable domain (missing parts from reference TRBV19 and TRBJ2-6): DGGITQSPKYLFRKEGQNVTLSCEQNLNHDAMYWYRQDPGQGLRLIYYSQIVNDFQKGDIAEGYSVSREKKESFPLTVTSAQKNPTAFYLCASSIRAGANVLTFGAGSRLTVL.

The CDR3 reads CASSYSWALYGYTF. CDR3 nucleotide sequence: TGTGCCAGCAGTTACTCGTGGGCTCTATATGGCTACACCTTC. The rearrangement links TRBV6-5 to TRBJ1-2; unclear D gene. The germline V gene has CDR1 MNHEY and CDR2 SVGAGI. The V end lost 0 bases, the J end lost 5 bases, and 10 bases lay between the germline ends. This CDR3 has 14 residues.

The chain has TRBV7-9 and TRBJ1-5; D not resolved. Trimming cost V 5 bases and J 9 bases, with 14 bases left between them. Germline lookup yields CDR1 SEHNR and CDR2 FQNEAQ (reference sequence). The CDR3 has 13 residues. CDR3 amino acids: CASSTDSPTPQHF. CDR3 nucleotide sequence: TGTGCCAGCAGCACCGACTCGCCGACGCCCCAGCATTTT.

This chain connects TRBV19 to TRBJ2-3, with TRBD2 matching over 8 bases. V trimming: 5 bases; J trimming: 5 bases; junction bases outside the gene matches: 6. CDR1 and CDR2 (germline): LNHDA, SQIVND (reference sequence). CDR3 length: 14 amino acids. DNA of the CDR3: TGTGCCAGTAGTTACCCTGCGGGGGGAGATACGCAGTATTTT. The encoded protein is CASSYPAGGDTQYF.

This chain connects TRBV18 to TRBJ1-5, with 10 bases identical to TRBD1. Germline lookup yields CDR1 KGHSH and CDR2 LQKENI. J lost 3 bases, V lost 4 bases, and 6 bases had no gene match. CDR3 size: 16 residues. The CDR3 sequence is CASSQTGGAYNQPQHF. DNA of the CDR3: TGTGCCAGCTCACAGACAGGGGGCGCGTACAATCAGCCCCAGCATTTT.

This clone turned up a few times. The J gene is TRBJ2-3, the V gene TRBV29-1; D call uncertain. The CDR3 length is 12 residues. Germline V gene sequence: CDR1 SQVTM, CDR2 ANQGSEA. Trimming took off 4 bases at V and 6 bases at J, with 11 bases between the two ends. The CDR3 region is CSVGARTDTQYF. The CDR3 region has the DNA TGCAGCGTTGGAGCGAGAACCGATACGCAGTATTTT.

This clone was counted a single time. The CDR3 spells CASSYVNGVGGYTF. DNA of the CDR3: TGTGCCAGCAGTTACGTGAACGGGGTTGGAGGCTACACCTTC. J is TRBJ1-2 and V is TRBV6-2 or TRBV6-3; no clear D. Germline V gene lookup returns CDR1 MNHEY and CDR2 SVGEGT. This CDR3 has 14 residues. The V end lost 2 bases, the J end lost 8 bases, and 15 bases lay between the germline ends.

The CDR3 DNA follows: TGTGCCAGTAGCCCCCCGGGACTAGGGAGTCGGGATGAGCAGTTCTTC. It is translated as CASSPPGLGSRDEQFF. J is TRBJ2-1 and V is TRBV19; 8 nucleotides align to TRBD2. CDR1 is LNHDA, CDR2 SQIVND, per germline (reference sequence). The trim removed 6 bases at V and 8 bases at J, leaving 15 bases unmatched. The length of the CDR3 is 16 residues.

The chain is built from TRBV7-2 and TRBJ2-5; maybe TRBD2 (5 bases). CDR3 length: 16 residues. V was shortened by 5 bases and J by 1 base, with 17 bases between the two germline ends. CDR1 and CDR2 (germline): SGHTA, FQGNSA. The DNA of the CDR3 is TGTGCCAGCAGCCCAAGTATCGGGGTTGCCCAAGAGACCCAGTACTTC. As protein: CASSPSIGVAQETQYF.

The genes are TRBV7-3 and TRBJ2-3, with 13 bases that match TRBD2. Germline V gene lookup returns CDR1 SGHTA and CDR2 FQGTGA. This CDR3 contains 19 residues. V lost 5 bases to trimming and J lost 0 bases; unmatched junction nucleotides: 11. The CDR3 DNA reads TGTGCCAGCAGCCCGCGGACTAGCGGGGGTGCAATTAGCACAGATACGCAGTATTTT. Translation gives CASSPRTSGGAISTDTQYF.

The chain recombines TRBV5-5 with TRBJ1-2, with D hard to call. Looked up from germline, CDR1 is SGHKS and CDR2 is YYEKEE (reference sequence). The V and J ends lost 6 bases and 6 bases respectively, with 18 bases between them. The CDR3 loop spans 14 amino acids. The DNA for the CDR3 is TGTGCCAGCATGCTAGATGGAGGATGGAATGGCTACACCTTC. Protein product: CASMLDGGWNGYTF. The full variable domain, completed using reference TRBV5-5 and TRBJ1-2, is DAGVTQSPTHLIKTRGQQVTLRCSPISGHKSVSWYQQVLGQGPQFIFQYYEKEERGRGNFPDRFSARQFPNYSSELNVNALLLGDSALYLCASMLDGGWNGYTFGSGTRLTVV.

The CDR3 nucleotides are TGTGCCAGCAGTTACCCACAGGTTCCCGGGGAGCTGTTTTTT. Protein sequence: CASSYPQVPGELFF. V is TRBV6-2 or TRBV6-3 and J is TRBJ2-2, with D tentatively TRBD1 (5 bases). The germline V gene has CDR1 MNHEY and CDR2 SVGEGT. Trimming removed 2 bases at V and 6 bases at J, with 10 bases between. This CDR3 comprises 14 residues.

In its sample, this clone was seen a few times. The rearrangement joins TRBV6-5 to TRBJ2-7; TRBD1 matches at 10 bases. V shed 4 bases and J 4 bases; nucleotides not matched to a gene: 4. Germline CDR1 and CDR2: MNHEY and SVGAGI. CDR3 length: 14 residues. CDR3 coding DNA: TGTGCCAGCAGTTCCCGACAGGGGGCTTACGAGCAGTACTTC. Protein: CASSSRQGAYEQYF.